This T cell receptor beta chain stems from a study of radiotherapy plus CTLA-4 blockade in lung cancer. About this clone itself: Its antigen is still unknown.

This CDR3 spans 14 amino acids. Germline V gives CDR1 MDHEN, CDR2 SYDVKM. V was shortened by 2 bases and J by 4 bases, with 11 bases between the two germline ends. TCRdb's copy holds only in-frame clones and misses some; the assay was immunoSEQ multiplex PCR. The sample includes 83,000 or so clones, over 80% seen only once; the top ten take 0.82%. Study-wide results and caveats: Strongest reported response predictors: early blood clone changes and post-radiation interferon-beta. After treatment with radiotherapy plus ipilimumab, TCR clones that came from the tumor expanded in blood.

This chain connects TRBV28 to TRBJ1-2; D remains ambiguous. The source of this sequence is a human donor with non-small cell lung cancer who had stable disease on radiotherapy plus ipilimumab. Here the sequenced sample was peripheral blood, taken from a patient treated with radiotherapy plus ipilimumab. CDR3 nucleotide sequence: TGTGCCAGCAGTTTACGGCAGAGGAGCTATGGCTACACCTTC. Translated, it gives CASSLRQRSYGYTF.